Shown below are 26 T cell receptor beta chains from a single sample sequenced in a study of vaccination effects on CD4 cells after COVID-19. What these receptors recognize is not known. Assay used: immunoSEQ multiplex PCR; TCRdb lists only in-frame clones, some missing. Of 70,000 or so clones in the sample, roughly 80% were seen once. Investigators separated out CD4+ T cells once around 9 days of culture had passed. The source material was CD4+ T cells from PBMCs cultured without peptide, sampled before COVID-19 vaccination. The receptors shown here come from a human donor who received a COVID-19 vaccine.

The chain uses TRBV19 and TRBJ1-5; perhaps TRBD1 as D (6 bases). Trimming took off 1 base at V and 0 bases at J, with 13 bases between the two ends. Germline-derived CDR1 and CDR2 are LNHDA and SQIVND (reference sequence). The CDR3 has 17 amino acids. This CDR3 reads CASSIAGAYYSNQPQHF. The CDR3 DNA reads TGTGCCAGTAGTATAGCGGGGGCGTATTATAGCAATCAGCCCCAGCATTTT.

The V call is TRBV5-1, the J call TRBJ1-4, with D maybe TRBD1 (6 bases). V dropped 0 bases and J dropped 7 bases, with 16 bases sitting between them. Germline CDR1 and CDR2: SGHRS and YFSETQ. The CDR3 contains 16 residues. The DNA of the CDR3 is TGCGCCAGCAGCTTGGCGAGAGGGGGTACGAGTGAAAAACTGTTTTTT. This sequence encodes CASSLARGGTSEKLFF. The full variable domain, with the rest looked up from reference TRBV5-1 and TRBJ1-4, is KAGVTQTPRYLIKTRGQQVTLSCSPISGHRSVSWYQQTPGQGLQFLFEYFSETQRNKGNFPGRFSGRQFSNSRSEMNVSTLELGDSALYLCASSLARGGTSEKLFFGSGTQLSVL.

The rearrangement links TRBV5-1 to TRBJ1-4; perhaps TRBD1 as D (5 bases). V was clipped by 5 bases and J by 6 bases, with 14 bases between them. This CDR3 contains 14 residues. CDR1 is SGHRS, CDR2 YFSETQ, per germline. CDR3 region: CASRRRGEDEKLFF. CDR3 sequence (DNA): TGCGCCAGCAGGCGTAGGGGAGAGGATGAAAAACTGTTTTTT. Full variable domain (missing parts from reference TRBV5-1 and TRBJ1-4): KAGVTQTPRYLIKTRGQQVTLSCSPISGHRSVSWYQQTPGQGLQFLFEYFSETQRNKGNFPGRFSGRQFSNSRSEMNVSTLELGDSALYLCASRRRGEDEKLFFGSGTQLSVL.

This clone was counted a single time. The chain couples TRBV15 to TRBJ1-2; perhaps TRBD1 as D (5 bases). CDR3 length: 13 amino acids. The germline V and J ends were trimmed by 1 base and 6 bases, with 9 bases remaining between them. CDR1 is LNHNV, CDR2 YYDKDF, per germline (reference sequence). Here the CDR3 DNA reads TGTGCCACCAGCAGAGGATCGGGGGATGGCTACACCTTC. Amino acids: CATSRGSGDGYTF.

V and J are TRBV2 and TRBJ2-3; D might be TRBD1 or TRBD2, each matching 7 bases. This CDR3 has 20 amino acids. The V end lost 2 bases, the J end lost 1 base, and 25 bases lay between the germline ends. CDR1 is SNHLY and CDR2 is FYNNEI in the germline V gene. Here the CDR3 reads CASSEFLGTARGRGTDTQYF. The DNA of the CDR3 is TGTGCCAGCAGTGAATTTCTTGGGACAGCGCGGGGGAGAGGCACAGATACGCAGTATTTT.

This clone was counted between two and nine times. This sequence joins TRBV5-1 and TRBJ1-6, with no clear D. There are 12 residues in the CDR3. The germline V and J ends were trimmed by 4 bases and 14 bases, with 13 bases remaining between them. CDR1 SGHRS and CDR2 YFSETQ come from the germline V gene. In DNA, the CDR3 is TGCGCCAGCAGCCGGGCGGGCGGCACCCTCCACTTT. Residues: CASSRAGGTLHF.

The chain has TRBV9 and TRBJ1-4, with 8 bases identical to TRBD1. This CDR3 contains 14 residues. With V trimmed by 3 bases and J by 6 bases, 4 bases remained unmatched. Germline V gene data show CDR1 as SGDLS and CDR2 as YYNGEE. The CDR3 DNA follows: TGTGCCAGCAGCGCGACGGGACAGGATGAAAAACTGTTTTTT. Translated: CASSATGQDEKLFF.

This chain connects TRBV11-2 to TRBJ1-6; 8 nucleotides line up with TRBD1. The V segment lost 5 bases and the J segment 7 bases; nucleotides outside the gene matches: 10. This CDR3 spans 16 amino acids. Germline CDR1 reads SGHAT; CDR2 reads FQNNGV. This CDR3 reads CASSTTTGQGNSPLHF. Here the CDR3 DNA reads TGTGCCAGCAGCACAACCACCGGACAGGGCAATTCACCCCTCCACTTT.

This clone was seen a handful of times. CDR3 in amino acids: CASSPARMHEQYV. The CDR3 coding sequence is TGTGCCAGCTCACCGGCCAGGATGCACGAGCAGTACGTC. The gene calls are TRBV18 and TRBJ2-7; D is unresolved. Trimming shortened V by 3 bases and J by 5 bases, and 11 bases separated the two germline ends. From germline, CDR1 is KGHSH and CDR2 LQKENI. The CDR3 is made up of 13 amino acids.

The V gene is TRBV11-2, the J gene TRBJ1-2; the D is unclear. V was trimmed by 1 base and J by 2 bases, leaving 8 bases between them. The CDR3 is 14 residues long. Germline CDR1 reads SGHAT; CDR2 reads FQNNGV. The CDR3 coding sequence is TGTGCCAGCAGCTTAGTCAACACCAACTATGGCTACACCTTC. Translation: CASSLVNTNYGYTF.

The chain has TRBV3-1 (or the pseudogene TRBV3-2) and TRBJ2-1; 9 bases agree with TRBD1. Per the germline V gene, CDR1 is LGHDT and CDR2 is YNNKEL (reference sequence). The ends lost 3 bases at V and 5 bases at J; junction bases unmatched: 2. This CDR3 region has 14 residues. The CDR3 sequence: CASSQTGGDNEQFF. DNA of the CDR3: TGTGCCAGCAGCCAGACAGGGGGGGACAATGAGCAGTTCTTC.

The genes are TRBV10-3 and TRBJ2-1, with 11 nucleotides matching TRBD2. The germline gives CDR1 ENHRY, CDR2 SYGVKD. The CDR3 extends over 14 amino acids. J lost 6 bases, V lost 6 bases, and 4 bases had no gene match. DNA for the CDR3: TGTGCCATCAGCAGGGGACTAGCGGCCAATGAGCAGTTCTTC. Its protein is CAISRGLAANEQFF.

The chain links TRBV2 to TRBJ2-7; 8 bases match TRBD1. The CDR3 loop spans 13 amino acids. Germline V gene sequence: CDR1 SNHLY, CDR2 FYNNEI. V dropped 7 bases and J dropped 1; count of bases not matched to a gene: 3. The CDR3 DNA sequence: TGTGCCAGCACCTGGACAGGGTCCTACGAGCAGTACGTC. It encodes CASTWTGSYEQYV.

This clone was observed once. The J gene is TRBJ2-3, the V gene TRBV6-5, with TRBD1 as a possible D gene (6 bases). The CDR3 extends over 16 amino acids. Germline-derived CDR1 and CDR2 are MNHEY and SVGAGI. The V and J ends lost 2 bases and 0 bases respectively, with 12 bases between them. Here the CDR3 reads CASSYEGGISTDTQYF. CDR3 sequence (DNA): TGTGCCAGCAGTTACGAAGGGGGTATTAGCACAGATACGCAGTATTTT.

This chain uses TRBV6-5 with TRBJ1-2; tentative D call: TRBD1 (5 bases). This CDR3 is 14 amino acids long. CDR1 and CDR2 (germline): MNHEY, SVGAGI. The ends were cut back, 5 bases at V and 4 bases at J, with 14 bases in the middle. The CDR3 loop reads CASSLPGPIYGYTF. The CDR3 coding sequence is TGTGCCAGCAGTCTCCCGGGACCGATCTATGGCTACACCTTC.

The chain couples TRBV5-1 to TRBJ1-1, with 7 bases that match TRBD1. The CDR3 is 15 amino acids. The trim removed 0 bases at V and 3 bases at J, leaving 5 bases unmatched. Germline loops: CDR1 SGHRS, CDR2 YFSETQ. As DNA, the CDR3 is TGCGCCAGCAGCTTGGAACCAGGGGGGGACACTGAAGCTTTCTTT. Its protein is CASSLEPGGDTEAFF.

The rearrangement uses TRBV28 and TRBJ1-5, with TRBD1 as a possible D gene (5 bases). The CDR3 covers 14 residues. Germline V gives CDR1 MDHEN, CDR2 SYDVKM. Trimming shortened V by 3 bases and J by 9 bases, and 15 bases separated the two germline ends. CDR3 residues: CASSLFRTGAPQHF. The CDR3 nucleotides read TGTGCCAGCAGTTTGTTCCGCACCGGGGCGCCCCAGCATTTT.

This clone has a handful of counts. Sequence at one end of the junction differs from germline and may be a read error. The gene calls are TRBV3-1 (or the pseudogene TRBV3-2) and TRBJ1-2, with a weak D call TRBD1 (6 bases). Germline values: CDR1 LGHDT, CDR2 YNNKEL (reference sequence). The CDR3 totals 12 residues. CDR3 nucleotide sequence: TGTGCCAGCGGCCAGGGGTCGATCGGCTACACCTTC. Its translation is CASGQGSIGYTF.

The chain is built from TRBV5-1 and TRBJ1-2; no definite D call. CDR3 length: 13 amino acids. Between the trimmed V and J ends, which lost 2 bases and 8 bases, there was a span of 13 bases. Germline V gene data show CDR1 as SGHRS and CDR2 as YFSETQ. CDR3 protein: CASSFSQIQGYTF. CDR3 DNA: TGCGCCAGCAGCTTTTCGCAGATACAGGGCTACACCTTC.

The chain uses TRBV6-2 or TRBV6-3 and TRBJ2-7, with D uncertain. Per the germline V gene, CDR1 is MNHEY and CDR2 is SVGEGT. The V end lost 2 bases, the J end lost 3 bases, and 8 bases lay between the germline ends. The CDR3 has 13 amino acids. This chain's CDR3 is CASSYLGGYEQYV. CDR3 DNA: TGTGCCAGCAGTTACCTCGGCGGCTACGAGCAGTACGTC.

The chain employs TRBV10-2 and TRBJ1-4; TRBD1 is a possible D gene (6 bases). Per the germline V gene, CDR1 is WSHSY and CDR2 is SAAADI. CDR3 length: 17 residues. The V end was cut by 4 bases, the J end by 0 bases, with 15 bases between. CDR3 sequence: CASSGHRDTATNEKLFF. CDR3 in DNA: TGCGCCAGCAGTGGACACCGGGACACAGCAACTAATGAAAAACTGTTTTTT.

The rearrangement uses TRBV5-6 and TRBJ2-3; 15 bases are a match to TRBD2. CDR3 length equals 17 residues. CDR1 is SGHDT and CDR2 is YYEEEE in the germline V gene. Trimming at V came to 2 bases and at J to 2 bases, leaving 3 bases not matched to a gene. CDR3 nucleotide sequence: TGTGCCAGCAGCTTACGGACTAGCGGGGGGGCCACAGATACGCAGTATTTT. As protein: CASSLRTSGGATDTQYF.

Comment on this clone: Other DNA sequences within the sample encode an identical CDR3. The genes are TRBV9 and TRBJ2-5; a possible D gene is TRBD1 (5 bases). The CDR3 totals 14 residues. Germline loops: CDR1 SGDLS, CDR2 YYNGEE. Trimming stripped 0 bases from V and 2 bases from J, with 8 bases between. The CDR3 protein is CASSVDPGQETQYF. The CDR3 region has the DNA TGTGCCAGCAGCGTAGATCCAGGGCAAGAGACCCAGTACTTC.

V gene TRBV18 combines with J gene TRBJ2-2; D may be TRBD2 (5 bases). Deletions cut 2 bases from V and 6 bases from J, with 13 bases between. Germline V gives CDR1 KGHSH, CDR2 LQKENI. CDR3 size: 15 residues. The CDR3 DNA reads TGTGCCAGCTCACCAAACGCGGCGGGTTCCGGGGAGCTGTTTTTT. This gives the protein CASSPNAAGSGELFF.

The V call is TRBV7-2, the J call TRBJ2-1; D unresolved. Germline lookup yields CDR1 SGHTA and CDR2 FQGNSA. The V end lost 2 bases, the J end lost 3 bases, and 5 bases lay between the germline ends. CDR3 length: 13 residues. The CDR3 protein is CASSLQDYNEQFF. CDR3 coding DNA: TGTGCCAGCAGCTTACAGGACTACAATGAGCAGTTCTTC. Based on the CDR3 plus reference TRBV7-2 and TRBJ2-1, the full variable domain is GAGVSQSPSNKVTEKGKDVELRCDPISGHTALYWYRQSLGQGLEFLIYFQGNSAPDKSGLPSDRFSAERTGGSVSTLTIQRTQQEDSAVYLCASSLQDYNEQFFGPGTRLTVL.

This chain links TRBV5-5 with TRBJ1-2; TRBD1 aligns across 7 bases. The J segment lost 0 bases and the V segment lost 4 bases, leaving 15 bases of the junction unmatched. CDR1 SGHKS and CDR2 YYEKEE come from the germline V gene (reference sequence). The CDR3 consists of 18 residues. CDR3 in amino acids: CASSPWAYLQGTNYGYTF. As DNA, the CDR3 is TGTGCCAGCAGCCCTTGGGCTTACCTACAGGGGACTAACTATGGCTACACCTTC.